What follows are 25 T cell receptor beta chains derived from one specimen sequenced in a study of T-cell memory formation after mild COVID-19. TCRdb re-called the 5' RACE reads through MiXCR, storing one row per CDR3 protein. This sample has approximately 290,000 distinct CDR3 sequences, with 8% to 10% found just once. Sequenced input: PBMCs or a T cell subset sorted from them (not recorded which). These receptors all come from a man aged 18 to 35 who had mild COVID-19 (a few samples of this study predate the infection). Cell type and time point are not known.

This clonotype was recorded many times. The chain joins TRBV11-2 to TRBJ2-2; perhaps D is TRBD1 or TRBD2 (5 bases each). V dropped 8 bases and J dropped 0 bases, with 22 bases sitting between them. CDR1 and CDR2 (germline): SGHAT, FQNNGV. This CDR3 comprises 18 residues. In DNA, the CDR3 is TGTGCCAGCTCGCCCGGGACCGGGCGAGGGACGAACACCGGGGAGCTGTTTTTT. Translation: CASSPGTGRGTNTGELFF. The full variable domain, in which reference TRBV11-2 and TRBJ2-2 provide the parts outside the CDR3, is EAGVAQSPRYKIIEKRQSVAFWCNPISGHATLYWYQQILGQGPKLLIQFQNNGVVDDSQLPKDRFSAERLKGVDSTLKIQPAKLEDSAVYLCASSPGTGRGTNTGELFFGEGSRLTVL.

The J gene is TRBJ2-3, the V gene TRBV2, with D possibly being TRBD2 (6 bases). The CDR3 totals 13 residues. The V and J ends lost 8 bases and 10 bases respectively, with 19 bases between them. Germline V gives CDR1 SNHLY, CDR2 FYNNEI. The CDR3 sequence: CASGVREARSQYF. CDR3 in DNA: TGTGCCAGCGGGGTTAGGGAGGCCCGCTCGCAGTATTTT.

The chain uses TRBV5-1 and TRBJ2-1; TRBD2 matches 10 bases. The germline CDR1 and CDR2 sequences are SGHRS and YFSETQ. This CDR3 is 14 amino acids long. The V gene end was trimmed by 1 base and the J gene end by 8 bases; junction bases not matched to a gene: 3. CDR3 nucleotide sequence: TGCGCCAGCAGCTTGAGGCTAGCGGGGGATGAGCAGTTCTTC. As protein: CASSLRLAGDEQFF.

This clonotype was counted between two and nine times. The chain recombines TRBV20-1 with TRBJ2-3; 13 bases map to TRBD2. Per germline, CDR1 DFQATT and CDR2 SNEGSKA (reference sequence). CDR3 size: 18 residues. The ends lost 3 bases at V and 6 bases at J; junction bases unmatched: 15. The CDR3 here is CSARGTYRTSGGLDTQYF. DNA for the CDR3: TGCAGTGCTAGGGGCACTTACCGGACTAGCGGGGGTTTGGATACGCAGTATTTT.

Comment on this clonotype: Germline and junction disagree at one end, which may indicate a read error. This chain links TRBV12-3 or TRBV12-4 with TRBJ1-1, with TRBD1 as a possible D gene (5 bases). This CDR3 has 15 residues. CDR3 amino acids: CASRATGVLDTEAFF. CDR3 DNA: TGTGCCAGCAGGGCGACTGGGGTATTGGACACTGAAGCCTTCTTT.

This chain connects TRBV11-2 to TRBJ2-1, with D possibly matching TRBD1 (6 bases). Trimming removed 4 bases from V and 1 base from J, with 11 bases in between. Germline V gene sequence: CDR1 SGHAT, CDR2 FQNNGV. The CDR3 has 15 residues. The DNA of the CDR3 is TGTGCCAGCAGCTCCCCAGGGGTTTCCTACAATGAGCAGTTCTTC. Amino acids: CASSSPGVSYNEQFF.

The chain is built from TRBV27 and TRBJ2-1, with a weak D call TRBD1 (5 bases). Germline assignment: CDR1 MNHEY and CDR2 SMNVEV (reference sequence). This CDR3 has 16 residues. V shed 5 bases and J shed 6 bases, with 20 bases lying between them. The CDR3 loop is CASSTPLRGLGNEQFF. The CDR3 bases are TGTGCCAGCAGTACCCCCCTTAGGGGTCTAGGCAATGAGCAGTTCTTC.

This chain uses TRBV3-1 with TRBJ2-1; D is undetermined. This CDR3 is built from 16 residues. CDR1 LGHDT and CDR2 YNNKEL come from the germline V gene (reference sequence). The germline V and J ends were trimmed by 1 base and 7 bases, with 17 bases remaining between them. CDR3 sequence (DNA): TGTGCCAGCAGCCAAGGGCCGGTCCCTCCCTGGAATGAGCAGTTCTTC. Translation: CASSQGPVPPWNEQFF.

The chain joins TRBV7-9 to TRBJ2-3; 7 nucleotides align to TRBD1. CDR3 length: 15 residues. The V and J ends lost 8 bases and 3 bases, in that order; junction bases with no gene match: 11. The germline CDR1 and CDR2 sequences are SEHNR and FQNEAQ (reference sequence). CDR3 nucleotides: TGTGCCAGCGCGCCCCGAACAGGGGCGACAGATACGCAGTATTTT. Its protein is CASAPRTGATDTQYF.

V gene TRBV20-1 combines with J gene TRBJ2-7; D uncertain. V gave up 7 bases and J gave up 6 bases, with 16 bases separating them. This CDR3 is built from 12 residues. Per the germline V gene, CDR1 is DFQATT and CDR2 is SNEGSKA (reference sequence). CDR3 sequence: CSGLRKNAEQYF. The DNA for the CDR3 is TGCAGTGGGTTGAGAAAGAATGCCGAGCAGTACTTC.

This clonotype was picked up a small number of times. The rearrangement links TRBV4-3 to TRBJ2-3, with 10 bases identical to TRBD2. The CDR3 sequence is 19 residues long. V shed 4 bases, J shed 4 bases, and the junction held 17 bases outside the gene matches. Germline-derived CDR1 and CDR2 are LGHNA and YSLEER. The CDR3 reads CASSRGQAGGPFGADTQYF. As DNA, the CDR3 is TGCGCCAGCAGCCGAGGACAAGCGGGGGGGCCTTTCGGTGCAGATACGCAGTATTTT.

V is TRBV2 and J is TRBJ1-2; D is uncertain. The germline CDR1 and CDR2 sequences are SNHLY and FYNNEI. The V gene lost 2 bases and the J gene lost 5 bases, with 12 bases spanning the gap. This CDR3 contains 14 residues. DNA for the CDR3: TGTGCCAGCAGTGAAAGGTGGTCGGATTATGGCTACACCTTC. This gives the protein CASSERWSDYGYTF.

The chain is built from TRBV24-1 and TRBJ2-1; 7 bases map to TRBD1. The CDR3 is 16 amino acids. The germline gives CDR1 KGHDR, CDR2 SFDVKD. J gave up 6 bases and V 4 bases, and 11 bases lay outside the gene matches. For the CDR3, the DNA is TGTGCCACCAGTGACGCGAATCAGGGGGATATCAATGAGCAGTTCTTC. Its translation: CATSDANQGDINEQFF.

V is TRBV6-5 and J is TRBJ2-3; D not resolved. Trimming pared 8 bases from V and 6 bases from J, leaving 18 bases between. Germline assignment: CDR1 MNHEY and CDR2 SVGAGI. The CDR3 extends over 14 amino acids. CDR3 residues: CASRDPVGVDTQYF. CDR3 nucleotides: TGTGCCAGCCGTGATCCTGTTGGGGTCGATACGCAGTATTTT.

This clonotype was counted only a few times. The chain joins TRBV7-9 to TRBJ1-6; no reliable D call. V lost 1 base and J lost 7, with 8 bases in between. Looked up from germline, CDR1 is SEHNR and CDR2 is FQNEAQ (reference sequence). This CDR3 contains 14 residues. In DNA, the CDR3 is TGTGCCAGCAGCTTAGTGGTTGGGAATTCACCCCTCCACTTT. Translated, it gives CASSLVVGNSPLHF.

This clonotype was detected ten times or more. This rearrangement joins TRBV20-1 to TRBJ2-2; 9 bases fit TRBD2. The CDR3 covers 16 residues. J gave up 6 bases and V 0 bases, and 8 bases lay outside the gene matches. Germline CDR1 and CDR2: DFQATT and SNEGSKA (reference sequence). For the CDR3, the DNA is TGCAGTGCTAGAGATCCCAGCGGGGGGACCTCCGGGGAGCTGTTTTTT. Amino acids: CSARDPSGGTSGELFF.

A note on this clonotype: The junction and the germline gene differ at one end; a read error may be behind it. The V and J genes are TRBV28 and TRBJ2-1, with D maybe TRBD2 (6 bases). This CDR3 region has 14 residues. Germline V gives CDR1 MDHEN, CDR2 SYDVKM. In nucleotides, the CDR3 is TGTGCCAGCAACTGGGACTTCTCCTACAATGAGCAATTCTTC. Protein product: CASNWDFSYNEQFF.

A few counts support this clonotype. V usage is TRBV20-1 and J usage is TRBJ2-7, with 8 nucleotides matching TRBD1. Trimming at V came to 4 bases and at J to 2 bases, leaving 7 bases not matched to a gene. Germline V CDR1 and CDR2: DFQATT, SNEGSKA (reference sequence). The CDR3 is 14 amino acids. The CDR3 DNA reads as TGCAGTGCTACAGGGGGCGAGAATCCCTACGAGCAGTACGTC. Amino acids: CSATGGENPYEQYV.

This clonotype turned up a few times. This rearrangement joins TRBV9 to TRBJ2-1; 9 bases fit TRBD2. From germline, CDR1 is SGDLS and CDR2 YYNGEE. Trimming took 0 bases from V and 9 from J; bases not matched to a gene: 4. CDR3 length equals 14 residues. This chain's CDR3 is CASSVVAGGSEQFF. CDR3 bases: TGTGCCAGCAGCGTAGTTGCGGGGGGGTCTGAGCAGTTCTTC.

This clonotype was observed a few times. The CDR3 sequence: CASSLGNQETQYF. The CDR3, as DNA: TGCGCCAGCAGCTTAGGAAACCAAGAGACCCAGTACTTC. V and J are TRBV5-1 and TRBJ2-5, with D hard to call. The CDR3 totals 13 residues. Per the germline V gene, CDR1 is SGHRS and CDR2 is YFSETQ. V was trimmed by 2 bases and J by 0 bases, leaving 5 bases between them. The whole variable domain, filled in from reference TRBV5-1 and TRBJ2-5, reads KAGVTQTPRYLIKTRGQQVTLSCSPISGHRSVSWYQQTPGQGLQFLFEYFSETQRNKGNFPGRFSGRQFSNSRSEMNVSTLELGDSALYLCASSLGNQETQYFGPGTRLLVL.

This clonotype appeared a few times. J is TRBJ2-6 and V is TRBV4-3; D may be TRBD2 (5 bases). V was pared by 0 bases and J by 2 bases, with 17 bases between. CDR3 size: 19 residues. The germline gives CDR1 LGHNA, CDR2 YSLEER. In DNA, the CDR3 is TGCGCCAGCAGCCAAGATCACCTTGGGAGTTACGCTGGGGCCAACGTCCTGACTTTC. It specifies CASSQDHLGSYAGANVLTF.

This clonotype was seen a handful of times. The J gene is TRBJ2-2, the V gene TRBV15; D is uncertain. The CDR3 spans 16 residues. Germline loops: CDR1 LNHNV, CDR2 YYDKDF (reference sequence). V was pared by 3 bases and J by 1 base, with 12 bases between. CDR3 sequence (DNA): TGTGCCACCAGCAGCCCCTATGAAGGGAACACCGGGGAGCTGTTTTTT. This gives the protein CATSSPYEGNTGELFF.

The CDR3 spells CASSPRDRAGNEQFF. The DNA of the CDR3 is TGTGCCAGCAGCCCCCGGGACAGGGCGGGCAATGAGCAGTTCTTC. J is TRBJ2-1 and V is TRBV7-9, with 9 bases aligning to TRBD1. Germline V gene data show CDR1 as SEHNR and CDR2 as FQNEAQ (reference sequence). The CDR3 has 15 amino acids. Unmatched junction bases numbered 8, after V lost 5 bases and J lost 6 bases.

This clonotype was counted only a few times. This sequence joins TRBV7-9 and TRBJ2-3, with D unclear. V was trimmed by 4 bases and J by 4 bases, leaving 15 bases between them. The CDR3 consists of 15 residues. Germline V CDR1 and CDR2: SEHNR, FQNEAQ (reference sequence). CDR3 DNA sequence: TGTGCCAGCAGCTCGGCATTAAGGGTGCCAGATACGCAGTATTTT. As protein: CASSSALRVPDTQYF.

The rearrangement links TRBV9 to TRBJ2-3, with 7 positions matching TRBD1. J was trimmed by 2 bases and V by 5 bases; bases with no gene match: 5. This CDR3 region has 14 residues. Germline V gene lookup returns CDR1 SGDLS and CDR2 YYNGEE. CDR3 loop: CASSLDRNTDTQYF. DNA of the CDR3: TGTGCCAGCAGTTTGGACAGGAACACAGATACGCAGTATTTT.